This T cell receptor beta chain came from a study of tumor and adjacent non-tumor tissue in lung cancer. RNA was extracted from bulk tissue without any cell sorting. Distant lung tissue was collected more than 3 cm away from the tumor edge. This clonotype came up once. Its antigen is unidentified. Its ends do not fully match the called genes, so a read error is possible. Study-wide results and limits: Tumor repertoires had a smaller top 100 clone share than normal lung.

The library came from three nested PCR rounds adapted from ARM-PCR protocols. One entry per CDR3 protein results from TCRdb running MiXCR on the multiplex PCR reads. The sample shows approximately 68,000 distinct CDR3 sequences, approximately 73% of them seen only once. Germline loops: CDR1 SGHKS, CDR2 YYEKEE (reference sequence). The CDR3 is 15 residues long. This sequence joins TRBV5-5 and TRBJ2-3; tentatively, D is TRBD2 (6 bases). The sequence was collected from a man in his 60s with non-small cell lung cancer. Specimen: distant non-tumor lung tissue. The CDR3 DNA follows: TGTACCAGCAGCCTGGTACTAGCCCTCCTTGGTACGCAGTATTTT. Encoded protein: CTSSLVLALLGTQYF.